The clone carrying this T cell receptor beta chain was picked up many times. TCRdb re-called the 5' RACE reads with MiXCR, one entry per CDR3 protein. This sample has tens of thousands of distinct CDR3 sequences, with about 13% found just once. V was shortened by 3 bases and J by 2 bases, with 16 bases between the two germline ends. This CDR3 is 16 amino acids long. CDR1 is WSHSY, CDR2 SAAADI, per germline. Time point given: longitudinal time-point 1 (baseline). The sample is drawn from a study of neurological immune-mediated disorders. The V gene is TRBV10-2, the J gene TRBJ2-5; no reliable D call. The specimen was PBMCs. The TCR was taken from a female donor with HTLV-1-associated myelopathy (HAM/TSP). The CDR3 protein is CASSDIPVEGQETQYF. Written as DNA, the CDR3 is TGCGCCAGCAGTGACATCCCGGTAGAAGGACAAGAGACCCAGTACTTC.